The 25 T cell receptor beta chains below were found in one sample sequenced in a study of beta chain features in type 1 diabetes. Reverse transcribing all isolated RNA meant expressed TCRB transcripts were sequenced. Assay: immunoSEQ multiplex PCR; the TCRdb copy retains only in-frame clones and omits some. This table has 900,000 or so clones, about a sixth appearing once. The sequenced sample was naive CD4+ T cells from blood. The receptor set was obtained from a woman between 18 and 29 years old in good health.

V gene TRBV7-8 combines with J gene TRBJ1-2; D possibly corresponds to TRBD1 (5 bases). There are 14 residues in the CDR3. CDR1 SGHVS and CDR2 FQNEAQ come from the germline V gene. The germline V and J ends were trimmed by 1 base and 4 bases, with 10 bases remaining between them. As DNA, the CDR3 is TGTGCCAGCAGCTTAGATACAGGAGTCTATGGCTACACCTTC. Encoded protein: CASSLDTGVYGYTF.

The gene calls are TRBV6-6 and TRBJ1-6, with a weak D call TRBD1 (6 bases). The germline V gene encodes CDR1 MNHNY and CDR2 SVGAGI (reference sequence). Trimming cost V 6 bases and J 9 bases, with 12 bases left between them. The CDR3 extends over 13 amino acids. The CDR3 region has the DNA TGTGCCAGCAGGGAGACAGGTGTTTCACCCCTCCACTTT. Encoded protein: CASRETGVSPLHF.

On this clone itself: This sample includes further DNA sequences coding for the same CDR3. V and J are TRBV7-9 and TRBJ1-2, with a weak D call TRBD1 (5 bases). CDR3 length: 13 residues. In germline, CDR1 is SEHNR, CDR2 FQNEAQ (reference sequence). Trimming pared 0 bases from V and 5 bases from J, leaving 7 bases between. In DNA, the CDR3 is TGTGCCAGCAGCTTAGCCCAGGGTTATGGCTACACCTTC. It specifies CASSLAQGYGYTF.

This clone has a count of ten or more. V gene TRBV10-3 combines with J gene TRBJ2-3; no clear D. The CDR3 has 13 amino acids. Trimming took off 11 bases at V and 0 bases at J, with 12 bases between the two ends. From germline, CDR1 is ENHRY and CDR2 SYGVKD. The CDR3 DNA reads as TGTGCCGCCTTGGACCTGAGCACAGATACGCAGTATTTT. Residues: CAALDLSTDTQYF.

The chain couples TRBV4-2 to TRBJ2-7; 8 bases line up with TRBD2. V dropped 6 bases and J dropped 3; count of bases not matched to a gene: 13. The CDR3 is made up of 16 amino acids. Germline CDR1 reads LGHNA; CDR2 reads YNFKEQ. CDR3 nucleotides: TGTGCCAGCAGTCAATCTTTTAGCGGGACAATCTACGAGCAGTACTTC. Translated, it gives CASSQSFSGTIYEQYF.

In this sample, this clone turned up a few times. CDR3 nucleotides: TGTGCCAGCAGCTTAATGGCGGGAGGAGAGACCCAGTACTTC. Its translation: CASSLMAGGETQYF. The chain combines TRBV7-3 with TRBJ2-5, with TRBD2 identical over 8 bases. CDR1 SGHTA and CDR2 FQGTGA come from the germline V gene. With 1 base clipped from V and 4 bases from J, the junction kept 2 bases outside the gene matches. The CDR3 contains 14 residues.

J is TRBJ2-1 and V is TRBV18, with 9 bases that match TRBD1. The germline CDR1 and CDR2 sequences are KGHSH and LQKENI. The V and J ends lost 4 bases and 7 bases, in that order; junction bases with no gene match: 8. CDR3 length equals 15 residues. Written as DNA, the CDR3 is TGTGCCAGCTCACGGGGAACCGGGACAGGGAATGAGCAGTTCTTC. It specifies CASSRGTGTGNEQFF.

There are a few counts of this clone. The V and J genes are TRBV19 and TRBJ2-1; TRBD1 matches 8 bases. The CDR3 has 15 residues. Germline trimming cut 3 bases from V and 8 bases from J; bases unmatched to any gene: 9. The germline CDR1 and CDR2 sequences are LNHDA and SQIVND (reference sequence). The CDR3, as DNA: TGTGCCAGTAGTATTAGTGGACAGGGTTCCCATGAGCAGTTCTTC. Its protein product is CASSISGQGSHEQFF.

The chain is built from TRBV28 and TRBJ1-3; the match to TRBD1 covers 10 bases. The J segment lost 5 bases and the V segment lost 5 bases, leaving 3 bases of the junction unmatched. The CDR3 runs to 14 residues. The germline CDR1 and CDR2 sequences are MDHEN and SYDVKM. The CDR3: CASSRQGARNTIYF. DNA for the CDR3: TGTGCCAGCAGTCGACAGGGGGCGAGAAACACCATATATTTT.

Concerning this clone itself: Compared with germline, one end of the junction differs, possibly owing to a read error. In DNA, the CDR3 is TGTGCCGGCAGGGGAATACTAGCGGGAACGTTATACGAGCAGTACTTC. The encoded protein is CAGRGILAGTLYEQYF. The rearrangement links TRBV6-6 to TRBJ2-7; 10 bases are shared with TRBD2. The length of the CDR3 is 16 residues. Germline CDR1 and CDR2: MNHNY and SVGAGI (reference sequence).

The gene calls are TRBV21-1 and TRBJ2-3; the table gives TRBD2 as D, unverified against the DNA. TRBV21-1 is termed a pseudogene. CDR3 length equals 15 residues. CDR3 region: CAGTPRSKSRCTQYF. CDR3 nucleotides: TGTGCCGGCACGCCGAGGAGCAAATCCAGATGCACGCAGTATTTT.

This chain uses TRBV9 with TRBJ2-1; D call uncertain. The CDR3 sequence is 16 residues long. The germline V gene has CDR1 SGDLS and CDR2 YYNGEE. Trimming shortened V by 0 bases and J by 5 bases, and 15 bases separated the two germline ends. The CDR3 bases are TGTGCCAGCAGCGTAGGTGGGCCTTGGGCTAACAATGAGCAGTTCTTC. Its translation: CASSVGGPWANNEQFF.

This rearrangement joins TRBV7-3 to TRBJ2-7; tentative D call: TRBD2 (7 bases). The CDR3 extends over 15 amino acids. Between the trimmed V and J ends, which lost 5 bases and 3 bases, there was a span of 17 bases. Per the germline V gene, CDR1 is SGHTA and CDR2 is FQGTGA. This chain's CDR3 is CASSPKGGTIYEQYF. In DNA form, the CDR3 reads TGTGCCAGCAGCCCAAAGGGGGGGACGATCTACGAGCAGTACTTC.

The V and J genes are TRBV28 and TRBJ2-3; D is unresolved. The CDR3 covers 11 residues. The V and J ends lost 5 bases and 2 bases respectively, with 2 bases between them. Germline V gene lookup returns CDR1 MDHEN and CDR2 SYDVKM. The CDR3 protein is CASSDTDTQYF. The DNA for the CDR3 is TGTGCCAGCAGTGACACAGATACGCAGTATTTT. Full variable domain (missing parts from reference TRBV28 and TRBJ2-3): DVKVTQSSRYLVKRTGEKVFLECVQDMDHENMFWYRQDPGLGLRLIYFSYDVKMKEKGDIPEGYSVSREKKERFSLILESASTNQTSMYLCASSDTDTQYFGPGTRLTVL.

This clone was found once. The rearrangement joins TRBV7-2 to TRBJ2-6; D not resolved. V was cut by 5 bases and J by 2 bases, with 10 bases left in between. This CDR3 has 15 residues. The germline V gene has CDR1 SGHTA and CDR2 FQGNSA. The CDR3 protein is CASSHRSPGANVLTF. The CDR3 coding sequence is TGTGCCAGCAGCCACCGGAGTCCTGGGGCCAACGTCCTGACTTTC.

Turning to this clone: This may stem from a read error, because a much larger clone lies one nucleotide away. The rearrangement joins TRBV5-4 to TRBJ2-6; no firm D call. With 4 bases removed from V and 2 bases from J, the gap between germline ends came to 1 base. CDR1 is SGHNT, CDR2 YYREEE, per germline (reference sequence). This CDR3 has 12 residues. The CDR3 region has the DNA TGTGCCAGCAGCACTGGGGCCAACGTCCTGACTTTC. It codes for CASSTGANVLTF.

This chain uses TRBV7-2 with TRBJ1-2; 8 bases are a match to TRBD1. This CDR3 spans 15 amino acids. The germline V gene encodes CDR1 SGHTA and CDR2 FQGNSA. Trimming removed 3 bases from V and 6 bases from J; junction bases left unmatched: 9. The CDR3 region is CASSFYATGEDGYTF. In DNA, the CDR3 is TGTGCCAGCAGCTTTTACGCGACAGGGGAGGATGGCTACACCTTC. Full variable domain (outside the CDR3, taken from reference TRBV7-2 and TRBJ1-2): GAGVSQSPSNKVTEKGKDVELRCDPISGHTALYWYRQSLGQGLEFLIYFQGNSAPDKSGLPSDRFSAERTGGSVSTLTIQRTQQEDSAVYLCASSFYATGEDGYTFGSGTRLTVV.

This chain connects TRBV6-4 to TRBJ2-5, with 7 bases fitting TRBD2. This CDR3 has 15 amino acids. V was pared by 0 bases and J by 2 bases, with 3 bases of the junction left unmatched. CDR1 and CDR2 from the germline V gene are MRHNA and SNTAGT. The CDR3 coding sequence is TGTGCCAGCAGTGACTCGACTAGCAGACAAGAGACCCAGTACTTC. Its translation is CASSDSTSRQETQYF.

V usage is TRBV7-9 and J usage is TRBJ2-5, with 11 bases fitting TRBD2. V was clipped by 5 bases and J by 4 bases; unmatched bases: 9. This CDR3 region has 16 residues. The germline CDR1 and CDR2 sequences are SEHNR and FQNEAQ (reference sequence). CDR3 residues: CASSKTSGSVPETQYF. CDR3 coding DNA: TGTGCCAGCAGCAAAACTAGCGGGAGTGTCCCAGAGACCCAGTACTTC.

This clone was counted between two and nine times. The chain links TRBV5-1 to TRBJ2-1; D may be TRBD1 (5 bases). The CDR3 runs 14 residues. Germline V gene lookup returns CDR1 SGHRS and CDR2 YFSETQ. The V gene lost 0 bases and the J gene lost 3 bases, with 7 bases spanning the gap. CDR3 nucleotides: TGCGCCAGCAGCTTGGAAGGGGTCTACAATGAGCAGTTCTTC. Its translation is CASSLEGVYNEQFF.

This chain links TRBV5-6 with TRBJ2-7; tentatively, D is TRBD1 (5 bases). Germline values: CDR1 SGHDT, CDR2 YYEEEE. The CDR3 length is 15 residues. Deletions cut 0 bases from V and 2 bases from J, with 12 bases between. Here the CDR3 DNA reads TGTGCCAGCAGCTTGGGGAACAGGCCGACCTACGAGCAGTACTTC. Protein product: CASSLGNRPTYEQYF. Combining the CDR3 with reference TRBV5-6 and TRBJ2-7 gives the whole variable domain DAGVTQSPTHLIKTRGQQVTLRCSPKSGHDTVSWYQQALGQGPQFIFQYYEEEERQRGNFPDRFSGHQFPNYSSELNVNALLLGDSALYLCASSLGNRPTYEQYFGPGTRLTVT.

In its sample, this clone was seen a few times. The sample holds other DNA sequences that translate to the same CDR3. The chain employs TRBV29-1 and TRBJ2-1; D is unclear. The CDR3 is 12 residues long. V was shortened by 4 bases and J by 3 bases, with 7 bases between the two germline ends. CDR1 is SQVTM, CDR2 ANQGSEA, per germline. For the CDR3, the DNA is TGCAGCGTTGCTTCTAGCTACAATGAGCAGTTCTTC. Its protein product is CSVASSYNEQFF.

This clone was found a few times. This chain joins TRBV7-9 and TRBJ2-1; D remains ambiguous. The V end lost 2 bases, the J end lost 5 bases, and 10 bases lay between the germline ends. CDR1 SEHNR and CDR2 FQNEAQ come from the germline V gene (reference sequence). The CDR3 spans 14 residues. As DNA, the CDR3 is TGTGCCAGCAGCTTAACTCTCCCTCACAATGAGCAGTTCTTC. Amino acid sequence: CASSLTLPHNEQFF.

The chain is built from TRBV6-1 and TRBJ1-1; 7 nucleotides match TRBD1. After removal of 5 bases from V and 5 bases from J, the junction contained 2 bases not matched to a gene. The CDR3 consists of 12 residues. CDR1 and CDR2 (germline): MNHNS, SASEGT. The DNA of the CDR3 is TGTGCCAGCAGTCAGGGGGGTACTGAAGCTTTCTTT. Its protein product is CASSQGGTEAFF.

In its sample, this clone was seen a few times. The rearrangement uses TRBV7-2 and TRBJ1-2; 9 bases are shared with TRBD1. Per germline, CDR1 SGHTA and CDR2 FQGNSA. The CDR3 has 13 residues. The V segment lost 6 bases and the J segment 7 bases; nucleotides outside the gene matches: 6. In DNA, the CDR3 is TGTGCCAGCAGACTAACAGGGGGCTCTGGCTACACCTTC. It yields the protein CASRLTGGSGYTF. The whole variable domain, filled in from reference TRBV7-2 and TRBJ1-2, reads GAGVSQSPSNKVTEKGKDVELRCDPISGHTALYWYRQSLGQGLEFLIYFQGNSAPDKSGLPSDRFSAERTGGSVSTLTIQRTQQEDSAVYLCASRLTGGSGYTFGSGTRLTVV.